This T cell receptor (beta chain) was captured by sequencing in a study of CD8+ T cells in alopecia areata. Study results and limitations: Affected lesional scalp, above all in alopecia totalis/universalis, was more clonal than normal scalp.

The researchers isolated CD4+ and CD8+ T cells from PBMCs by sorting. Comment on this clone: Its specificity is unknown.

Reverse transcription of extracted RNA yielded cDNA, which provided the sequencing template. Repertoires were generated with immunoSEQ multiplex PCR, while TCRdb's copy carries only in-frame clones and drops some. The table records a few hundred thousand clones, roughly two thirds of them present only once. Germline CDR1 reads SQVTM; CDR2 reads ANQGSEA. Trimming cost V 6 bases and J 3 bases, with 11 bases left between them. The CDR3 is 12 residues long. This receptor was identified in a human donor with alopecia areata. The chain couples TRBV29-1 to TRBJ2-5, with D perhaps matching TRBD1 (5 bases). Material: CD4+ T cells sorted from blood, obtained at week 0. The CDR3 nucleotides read TGCAGCGTGGGGCGTCAAGAAGAGACCCAGTACTTC. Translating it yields CSVGRQEETQYF.